The 30 T cell receptor beta chains given below trace back to one sample, sequenced in a study of blood T cell repertoires in COVID-19. Here immunoSEQ multiplex PCR was the method, and the copy in TCRdb shows in-frame clones only, minus some. The sample yields about 57,000 clones, roughly 82% seen once. Sequenced sample: peripheral blood. The receptors stem from a woman aged 55 to 70 with acute or convalescent COVID-19.

This rearrangement joins TRBV6-2 or TRBV6-3 to TRBJ2-7; the D gene is possibly TRBD1 (5 bases). The V and J ends lost 4 bases and 1 base respectively, with 11 bases between them. Germline V gives CDR1 MNHEY, CDR2 SVGEGT. The length of the CDR3 is 14 residues. The DNA of the CDR3 is TGTGCCAGCAGTTGGGCAGGGCCGTCCTACGAGCAGTACTTC. Its translation is CASSWAGPSYEQYF.

The chain combines TRBV6-6 with TRBJ2-3; 7 positions agree with TRBD2. V was pared by 5 bases and J by 6 bases, with 11 bases of the junction left unmatched. Germline CDR1 and CDR2: MNHNY and SVGAGI (reference sequence). CDR3 length: 15 residues. The CDR3 is CASSPIGGGGDTQYF. The CDR3 nucleotides are TGTGCCAGCAGTCCTATTGGGGGGGGAGGGGATACGCAGTATTTT.

This chain joins TRBV4-2 and TRBJ2-2, with D tentatively TRBD2 (5 bases). Trimming shortened V by 0 bases and J by 0 bases, and 8 bases separated the two germline ends. In germline, CDR1 is LGHNA, CDR2 YNFKEQ. CDR3 length: 16 amino acids. The CDR3 reads CASSQDGGSNTGELFF. CDR3 bases: TGTGCCAGCAGCCAAGACGGAGGATCGAACACCGGGGAGCTGTTTTTT.

The J gene is TRBJ2-2, the V gene TRBV7-9, with 8 bases fitting TRBD1. Germline CDR1 SEHNR, CDR2 FQNEAQ (reference sequence). With V trimmed by 0 bases and J by 4 bases, 4 bases remained unmatched. CDR3 size: 16 residues. The CDR3 coding sequence is TGTGCCAGCAGCTTAGCGCCGACAGGGGCCACCGGGGAGCTGTTTTTT. Amino acid sequence: CASSLAPTGATGELFF.

The V and J genes are TRBV27 and TRBJ2-7; 7 bases map to TRBD1. The CDR3 length is 14 residues. The V gene's germline CDR1 is MNHEY and CDR2 SMNVEV (reference sequence). With 5 bases clipped from V and 3 bases from J, the junction kept 7 bases outside the gene matches. In DNA, the CDR3 is TGTGCCAGCAGTAGGGGACAGTTGAACTACGAGCAGTACTTC. Translating gives CASSRGQLNYEQYF.

The V gene is TRBV18, the J gene TRBJ1-1; TRBD1 matches 7 bases. In germline, CDR1 is KGHSH, CDR2 LQKENI. V shed 1 base and J 0 bases; nucleotides not matched to a gene: 5. This CDR3 is built from 16 residues. The CDR3 coding sequence is TGTGCCAGCTCACCACGACAGGGCGTGATGAACACTGAAGCTTTCTTT. Protein: CASSPRQGVMNTEAFF.

This clone was counted a single time. The J gene is TRBJ1-5, the V gene TRBV5-1; D remains unclear. With 0 bases removed from V and 4 bases from J, the gap between germline ends came to 5 bases. The length of the CDR3 is 13 residues. CDR1 SGHRS and CDR2 YFSETQ come from the germline V gene. The CDR3 is CASSLGNNQPQHF. CDR3 nucleotides: TGCGCCAGCAGCTTGGGTAATAATCAGCCCCAGCATTTT.

The chain has TRBV10-3 and TRBJ1-3, with no clear D. In germline, CDR1 is ENHRY, CDR2 SYGVKD. V lost 5 bases and J lost 0, with 11 bases in between. The CDR3 spans 15 residues. CDR3 sequence: CAISSYTNSGNTIYF. As DNA, the CDR3 is TGTGCCATCAGTAGCTACACTAACTCTGGAAACACCATATATTTT.

The rearrangement links TRBV14 to TRBJ1-6; possibly TRBD1 for D (5 bases). Germline CDR1 reads SGHDN; CDR2 reads FVKESK. Deletions cut 6 bases from V and 7 bases from J, with 10 bases between. The CDR3 spans 13 residues. The CDR3: CASRGNRNSPLHF. The CDR3 coding sequence is TGTGCCAGCAGGGGGAACAGGAATTCACCCCTCCACTTT. Full variable domain (missing parts from reference TRBV14 and TRBJ1-6): EAGVTQFPSHSVIEKGQTVTLRCDPISGHDNLYWYRRVMGKEIKFLLHFVKESKQDESGMPNNRFLAERTGGTYSTLKVQPAELEDSGVYFCASRGNRNSPLHFGNGTRLTVT.

The chain carries TRBV2 and TRBJ2-1; 10 positions match TRBD2. After removal of 4 bases from V and 8 bases from J, the junction contained 5 bases not matched to a gene. Germline V gives CDR1 SNHLY, CDR2 FYNNEI. The CDR3 loop spans 14 amino acids. CDR3 in DNA: TGTGCCAGCAGTGGGGGACTAGCGTTGGATGAGCAGTTCTTC. This gives the protein CASSGGLALDEQFF.

The chain recombines TRBV5-1 with TRBJ2-2; a possible D gene is TRBD2 (5 bases). From germline, CDR1 is SGHRS and CDR2 YFSETQ. V was trimmed by 1 base and J by 5 bases, leaving 18 bases between them. The CDR3 is 17 amino acids. CDR3 loop: CASSLPSREIRTGELFF. The CDR3 DNA is TGCGCCAGCAGCTTGCCTTCGAGGGAAATTCGGACCGGGGAGCTGTTTTTT.

The sample holds one count of this clone. CDR3 in amino acids: CASTREGEAHEQYF. The CDR3 bases are TGTGCCAGCACCCGAGAAGGGGAAGCCCACGAGCAGTACTTC. The V gene is TRBV9, the J gene TRBJ2-7; possibly TRBD1 for D (5 bases). V was cut by 6 bases and J by 5 bases, with 18 bases left in between. CDR3 length: 14 amino acids. The germline gives CDR1 SGDLS, CDR2 YYNGEE.

The rearrangement uses TRBV5-8 and TRBJ1-6; 10 bases line up with TRBD1. Germline lookup yields CDR1 SGHTS and CDR2 YDEGEE. The CDR3 loop spans 17 amino acids. V lost 5 bases, J lost 5 bases, and 10 bases stayed unmatched. The CDR3 DNA reads as TGTGCCAGCAGTTTCCGGACAGGGGGTTATCATAATTCACCCCTCCACTTT. It encodes CASSFRTGGYHNSPLHF. Based on the CDR3 plus reference TRBV5-8 and TRBJ1-6, the full variable domain is EAGVTQSPTHLIKTRGQQATLRCSPISGHTSVYWYQQALGLGLQFLLWYDEGEERNRGNFPPRFSGRQFPNYSSELNVNALELEDSALYLCASSFRTGGYHNSPLHFGNGTRLTVT.

The chain uses TRBV3-1 (or the pseudogene TRBV3-2) and TRBJ1-2; D may be TRBD1 (5 bases). Germline CDR1 LGHDT, CDR2 YNNKEL (reference sequence). This CDR3 spans 15 amino acids. V lost 1 base, J lost 0 bases, and 9 bases lay in between. The CDR3 DNA sequence: TGTGCCAGCAGCCAAGTCAGGGTAACTAACTATGGCTACACCTTC. Protein sequence: CASSQVRVTNYGYTF.

The rearrangement links TRBV4-1 to TRBJ2-2, with 8 bases lining up with TRBD2. Germline V gene lookup returns CDR1 MGHRA and CDR2 YSYEKL. V trimming: 0 bases; J trimming: 8 bases; junction bases outside the gene matches: 5. The CDR3 length is 15 residues. This chain's CDR3 is CASSQDSGTSGELFF. For the CDR3, the DNA is TGCGCCAGCAGCCAAGATTCCGGGACTAGTGGGGAGCTGTTTTTT.

The J gene is TRBJ2-2, the V gene TRBV5-1; possibly TRBD2 for D (5 bases). This CDR3 spans 14 amino acids. Germline V gene data show CDR1 as SGHRS and CDR2 as YFSETQ. Trimming took off 7 bases at V and 5 bases at J, with 15 bases between the two ends. The CDR3 loop reads CASGSAGYTGELFF. As DNA, the CDR3 is TGCGCCAGCGGATCGGCGGGTTATACCGGGGAGCTGTTTTTT.

The chain uses TRBV4-3 and TRBJ2-7; no reliable D call. CDR1 LGHNA and CDR2 YSLEER come from the germline V gene. Trimming pared 5 bases from V and 3 bases from J, leaving 11 bases between. The CDR3 is 13 amino acids. This CDR3 reads CASSTDVGYEQYF. The DNA of the CDR3 is TGCGCCAGCAGCACAGATGTGGGCTACGAGCAGTACTTC.

This clone occurred a few times. The chain is built from TRBV7-2 and TRBJ1-2, with a weak D call TRBD1 (6 bases). Per germline, CDR1 SGHTA and CDR2 FQGNSA. V lost 5 bases to trimming and J lost 4 bases, with 14 bases between them. The length of the CDR3 is 14 residues. CDR3 sequence (DNA): TGTGCCAGCAGCCCTTACAGGGCCACCTATGGCTACACCTTC. Translation: CASSPYRATYGYTF.

Only one count was recorded for this clone. The J gene is TRBJ2-7, the V gene TRBV19, with 8 bases that match TRBD1. CDR1 is LNHDA, CDR2 SQIVND, per germline (reference sequence). The CDR3 loop spans 14 amino acids. Trimming removed 5 bases from V and 6 bases from J; junction bases left unmatched: 9. CDR3 loop: CASSPKTGVSEQYF. DNA for the CDR3: TGTGCCAGTAGTCCAAAGACAGGGGTTTCCGAGCAGTACTTC.

The J gene is TRBJ1-6, the V gene TRBV7-8; D is possibly TRBD1 (5 bases). The CDR3 runs to 14 residues. The germline V gene encodes CDR1 SGHVS and CDR2 FQNEAQ. Trimming took 5 bases from V and 11 from J, leaving 16 bases between them. The CDR3 DNA reads as TGTGCCAGCAGCACCGGGACGGGGAGGCCACCCCTCCACTTT. It specifies CASSTGTGRPPLHF.

The chain recombines TRBV4-1 with TRBJ1-3; D gene unclear. Germline CDR1 reads MGHRA; CDR2 reads YSYEKL. The CDR3 extends over 15 amino acids. V was shortened by 2 bases and J by 4 bases, with 12 bases between the two germline ends. The CDR3 coding sequence is TGCGCCAGCAGCCAATTAGGAGGGTTAGGAAACACCATATATTTT. Translated: CASSQLGGLGNTIYF.

The chain joins TRBV7-2 to TRBJ2-7; 8 bases map to TRBD1. The germline V gene encodes CDR1 SGHTA and CDR2 FQGNSA. The CDR3 sequence is 13 residues long. J gave up 2 bases and V 5 bases, and 2 bases lay outside the gene matches. CDR3 in amino acids: CASSHRGTYEQYF. The DNA for the CDR3 is TGTGCCAGCAGCCACAGGGGGACCTACGAGCAGTACTTC.

The chain links TRBV11-3 to TRBJ2-7; tentatively, D is TRBD2 (6 bases). This CDR3 has 13 amino acids. V shed 4 bases and J shed 7 bases, with 14 bases lying between them. Per germline, CDR1 SGHNT and CDR2 YENEEA. This CDR3 is CASSSTRGGEQYF. The CDR3 DNA reads TGTGCCAGCAGCTCGACCCGGGGAGGAGAGCAGTACTTC.

The chain recombines TRBV3-1 (or the pseudogene TRBV3-2) with TRBJ1-1; perhaps TRBD1 as D (5 bases). The V gene's germline CDR1 is LGHDT and CDR2 YNNKEL (reference sequence). The CDR3 contains 15 residues. V lost 0 bases, J lost 1 base, and 9 bases lay in between. The CDR3 here is CASSQDYGGNTEAFF. The CDR3 DNA follows: TGTGCCAGCAGCCAAGATTACGGGGGGAACACTGAAGCTTTCTTT.

The V gene is TRBV18, the J gene TRBJ1-1; 7 nucleotides agree with TRBD1. J was trimmed by 9 bases and V by 3 bases; bases with no gene match: 7. The CDR3 runs to 13 residues. CDR1 and CDR2 (germline): KGHSH, LQKENI. CDR3 coding DNA: TGTGCCAGCTCACCGGTCGAGGGGGCACAAGCTTTCTTT. It codes for CASSPVEGAQAFF.

J is TRBJ2-5 and V is TRBV5-6, with D perhaps TRBD2 (6 bases). Germline V gene sequence: CDR1 SGHDT, CDR2 YYEEEE. This CDR3 spans 13 amino acids. The V and J ends lost 4 bases and 3 bases respectively, with 10 bases between them. The CDR3 nucleotides are TGTGCCAGCAGCCCCCCGGGAGAAGAGACCCAGTACTTC. This sequence encodes CASSPPGEETQYF. Variable domain in full (rest from reference TRBV5-6 and TRBJ2-5): DAGVTQSPTHLIKTRGQQVTLRCSPKSGHDTVSWYQQALGQGPQFIFQYYEEEERQRGNFPDRFSGHQFPNYSSELNVNALLLGDSALYLCASSPPGEETQYFGPGTRLLVL.

This clone was seen a few times. J is TRBJ2-5 and V is TRBV10-2; 7 nucleotides line up with TRBD2. V was pared by 0 bases and J by 4 bases, with 5 bases of the junction left unmatched. The CDR3 spans 15 residues. Germline CDR1 and CDR2: WSHSY and SAAADI. CDR3 amino acids: CASSESERGGETQYF. The DNA of the CDR3 is TGCGCCAGCAGTGAGTCGGAGCGGGGAGGAGAGACCCAGTACTTC.

The chain employs TRBV9 and TRBJ2-1; D is possibly TRBD2 (5 bases). V was trimmed by 4 bases and J by 9 bases, leaving 17 bases between them. CDR1 SGDLS and CDR2 YYNGEE come from the germline V gene. CDR3 length: 14 amino acids. Written as DNA, the CDR3 is TGTGCCAGCAGCACTCCCGGGTTAGGGAGTGAGCAGTTCTTC. Protein sequence: CASSTPGLGSEQFF. Filled out from reference TRBV9 and TRBJ2-1, the complete variable domain reads DSGVTQTPKHLITATGQRVTLRCSPRSGDLSVYWYQQSLDQGLQFLIQYYNGEERAKGNILERFSAQQFPDLHSELNLSSLELGDSALYFCASSTPGLGSEQFFGPGTRLTVL.

This clone was detected only once. Mismatch with germline at one junction end may stem from a read error. CDR3 bases: TGTGCCACCAGCCGAGACAGTATGAATCAGCCCCAGCATTTT. It codes for CATSRDSMNQPQHF. The rearrangement links TRBV15 to TRBJ1-5; a weak D match, TRBD1 (5 bases). Germline V gene sequence: CDR1 LNHNV, CDR2 YYDKDF (reference sequence). The CDR3 length is 14 residues. The full variable domain, rest sourced from reference TRBV15 and TRBJ1-5, is DAMVIQNPRYQVTQFGKPVTLSCSQTLNHNVMYWYQQKSSQAPKLLFHYYDKDFNNEADTPDNFQSRRPNTSFCFLDIRSPGLGDTAMYLCATSRDSMNQPQHFGDGTRLSIL.

The rearrangement uses TRBV25-1 and TRBJ1-2; the match to TRBD1 covers 7 bases. After removal of 10 bases from V and 1 base from J, the junction contained 6 bases not matched to a gene. The CDR3 totals 13 residues. The germline V gene has CDR1 MGHDK and CDR2 SYGVNS. The CDR3 is CATSGTVNYGYTF. The DNA for the CDR3 is TGTGCCACCAGCGGGACAGTTAACTATGGCTACACCTTC.